This T cell receptor beta chain was recovered during a study of blood T cell repertoires in COVID-19. Study in general: The analysed material was cDNA or gDNA that came from T cells, B-cell-depleted T cells, or PBMCs.

Recovered status in Cohort 3 required two negative PCRs, clearance, or symptom resolution. This CDR3 comprises 15 residues. With 0 bases removed from V and 1 base from J, the gap between germline ends came to 9 bases. Germline CDR1 is LGHNA and CDR2 is YNFKEQ. Under the authors' procedure: Nucleated cell counts were estimated from reference gene primer amplification. TCRdb keeps only in-frame clones here, not all; method: immunoSEQ multiplex PCR. D and trimming come from the DNA, and the V and J calls and clone size come from that table. The table has 300,000 to 350,000 clones, 70% to 90% seen once. The chain has TRBV4-2 and TRBJ1-1, with D unclear. Sequences were obtained from PBMCs or T cells enriched from blood (not recorded which). This TCR derives from a young man who had recovered from COVID-19. CDR3 protein: CASSQDIGGNTEAFF. The CDR3 bases are TGTGCCAGCAGCCAAGATATAGGCGGGAACACTGAAGCTTTCTTT.